This T cell receptor beta chain is drawn from a study of cytomegalovirus exposure and HLA in healthy donors. Use of 60 Vbeta and 13 Jbeta primers characterized the PCR. Data came from immunoSEQ multiplex PCR; TCRdb stores just in-frame clones and leaves some out. The repertoire holds about 160,000 clones, over 80% seen once, with about 1.4% in the top ten. Comment on this clone: The antigen is unknown.

Study-wide points: The authors later linked a missense DCLRE1C variant to TCR beta V- and J-gene trimming.

This receptor was taken from a woman aged 18-29 years in good health and CMV-seronegative. The sample was PBMCs.

The CDR3 DNA is TGTGCCAGCTCTATGCGACAGGGGGAAAATGAAAAACTGTTTTTT. It translates to CASSMRQGENEKLFF. The gene calls are TRBV18 and TRBJ1-4, with TRBD1 identical over 9 bases. CDR1 is KGHSH and CDR2 is LQKENI in the germline V gene. The V gene end was trimmed by 6 bases and the J gene end by 5 bases; junction bases not matched to a gene: 7. The CDR3 contains 15 residues.